What follows are 9 T cell receptor beta chains derived from one specimen sequenced in a study of cytomegalovirus exposure and HLA in healthy donors. Produced via immunoSEQ multiplex PCR; TCRdb's table is partial and in-frame only. The sample contains about 140,000 clones, approximately 82% of which appear only once. The source material was PBMCs. These receptor sequences come from a man aged 25-45 years in good health and CMV-seropositive.

CDR3 residues: CASSATAGAPYNSPLHF. The CDR3, as DNA: TGCGCCAGCAGCGCGACTGCAGGGGCCCCCTATAATTCACCCCTCCACTTT. The genes are TRBV4-3 and TRBJ1-6; TRBD1 is a possible D gene (6 bases). Germline values: CDR1 LGHNA, CDR2 YSLEER. This CDR3 contains 17 residues. Trimming left V 5 bases short and J 2 bases short, with 16 bases between.

The V call is TRBV9, the J call TRBJ2-7, with 11 positions matching TRBD2. V shed 4 bases and J 2 bases; nucleotides not matched to a gene: 11. Germline CDR1 and CDR2: SGDLS and YYNGEE. The length of the CDR3 is 17 residues. Written as DNA, the CDR3 is TGTGCCAGCAGCCCGGGACTAGCGGCCGGAGGCACCTACGAGCAGTACTTC. It is translated as CASSPGLAAGGTYEQYF.

The CDR3 sequence: CASSFHNEQYF. CDR3 nucleotide sequence: TGTGCCAGCAGTTTTCACAACGAGCAGTACTTC. The rearrangement uses TRBV28 and TRBJ2-7; D unclear. This CDR3 has 11 residues. The V end lost 3 bases, the J end lost 5 bases, and 5 bases lay between the germline ends. Looked up from germline, CDR1 is MDHEN and CDR2 is SYDVKM.

As to this clone: Other DNA sequences in the same sample also yield this CDR3. This rearrangement joins TRBV5-1 to TRBJ2-7, with TRBD2 identical over 10 bases. CDR1 SGHRS and CDR2 YFSETQ come from the germline V gene. The CDR3 extends over 17 amino acids. With V trimmed by 4 bases and J by 3 bases, 13 bases remained unmatched. The CDR3, as DNA: TGCGCCAGCAGCCCCTTAAGGACTAGCGGAGGCGTCTACGAGCAGTACTTC. Amino acids: CASSPLRTSGGVYEQYF. The full variable domain, with the rest looked up from reference TRBV5-1 and TRBJ2-7, is KAGVTQTPRYLIKTRGQQVTLSCSPISGHRSVSWYQQTPGQGLQFLFEYFSETQRNKGNFPGRFSGRQFSNSRSEMNVSTLELGDSALYLCASSPLRTSGGVYEQYFGPGTRLTVT.

This clone was recorded once. The chain recombines TRBV7-2 with TRBJ2-1, with TRBD2 matching 9 bases. CDR1 is SGHTA and CDR2 is FQGNSA in the germline V gene. V shed 5 bases, J shed 6 bases, and the junction held 11 bases outside the gene matches. CDR3 length: 16 residues. This CDR3 reads CASSNLGLAGGNEQFF. The CDR3 nucleotides are TGTGCCAGCAGCAACCTGGGACTAGCAGGGGGCAATGAGCAGTTCTTC.

V is TRBV7-9 and J is TRBJ2-2; 9 bases are a match to TRBD1. Germline CDR1 reads SEHNR; CDR2 reads FQNEAQ (reference sequence). With 4 bases clipped from V and 6 bases from J, the junction kept 9 bases outside the gene matches. The CDR3 extends over 16 amino acids. The CDR3 sequence is CASSSDRGTESGELFF. CDR3 nucleotides: TGTGCCAGCAGCTCCGACAGGGGGACCGAGTCCGGGGAGCTGTTTTTT.

This chain connects TRBV7-8 to TRBJ1-1; D may be TRBD1 (5 bases). This CDR3 is 16 amino acids long. V lost 6 bases and J 1 base, leaving 18 bases between the germline ends. Germline CDR1 SGHVS, CDR2 FQNEAQ. The CDR3 DNA reads as TGTGCCAGCAGTCCTCAAGGGACTCGGGGGAACACTGAAGCTTTCTTT. Protein: CASSPQGTRGNTEAFF. The variable domain in full, with the rest retrieved from reference TRBV7-8 and TRBJ1-1, is GAGVSQSPRYKVAKRGQDVALRCDPISGHVSLFWYQQALGQGPEFLTYFQNEAQLDKSGLPSDRFFAERPEGSVSTLKIQRTQQEDSAVYLCASSPQGTRGNTEAFFGQGTRLTVV.

The V call is TRBV5-4, the J call TRBJ2-2; a possible D gene is TRBD2 (5 bases). CDR1 and CDR2 (germline): SGHNT, YYREEE (reference sequence). The CDR3 spans 16 residues. V was clipped by 0 bases and J by 2 bases, with 11 bases between them. CDR3 sequence reads: CASSLGSGLNTGELFF. The CDR3 DNA reads TGTGCCAGCAGCTTGGGGAGCGGACTTAACACCGGGGAGCTGTTTTTT. The full variable domain, its missing parts supplied by reference TRBV5-4 and TRBJ2-2, is ETGVTQSPTHLIKTRGQQVTLRCSSQSGHNTVSWYQQALGQGPQFIFQYYREEENGRGNFPPRFSGLQFPNYSSELNVNALELDDSALYLCASSLGSGLNTGELFFGEGSRLTVL.

This sequence joins TRBV4-3 and TRBJ2-3; TRBD2 aligns across 7 bases. Germline loops: CDR1 LGHNA, CDR2 YSLEER. The ends lost 8 bases at V and 3 bases at J; junction bases unmatched: 2. The CDR3 totals 12 residues. The CDR3 nucleotides are TGCGCCAGCGGGGGGGGGACAGATACGCAGTATTTT. Protein: CASGGGTDTQYF.